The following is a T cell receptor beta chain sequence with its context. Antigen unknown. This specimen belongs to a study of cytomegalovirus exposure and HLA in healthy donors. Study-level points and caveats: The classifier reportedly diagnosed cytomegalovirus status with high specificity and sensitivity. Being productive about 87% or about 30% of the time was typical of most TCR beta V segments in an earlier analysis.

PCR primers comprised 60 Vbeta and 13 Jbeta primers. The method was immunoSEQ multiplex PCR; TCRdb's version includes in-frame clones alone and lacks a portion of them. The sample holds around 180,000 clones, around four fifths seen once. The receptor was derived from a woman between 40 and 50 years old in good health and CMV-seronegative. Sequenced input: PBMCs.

This chain's CDR3 is CSVGQGGAYEQYF. Written as DNA, the CDR3 is TGCAGCGTTGGGCAGGGGGGTGCCTACGAGCAGTACTTC. The chain employs TRBV29-1 and TRBJ2-7, with D perhaps matching TRBD1 (7 bases). With 4 bases removed from V and 2 bases from J, the gap between germline ends came to 12 bases. Germline V gives CDR1 SQVTM, CDR2 ANQGSEA. This CDR3 has 13 amino acids.